This T cell receptor (beta chain) was obtained from a study of T cell responses to AZD1222 COVID-19 vaccine. Across the study: Second-dose intervals of approximately 4 or approximately 12 weeks were pooled.

Method: immunoSEQ multiplex PCR; TCRdb's copy keeps in-frame clones and lacks some. The sample shows some 100,000 clones, approximately 91% of them seen only once. Of note for this clone: Antigen unknown.

Findings and limits, study-wide: Unmutated variant regions are reportedly the target of nearly half of TCRs that are spike-specific. Just a handful of AZD1222 recipients tested seropositive at baseline.

The ends were cut back, 4 bases at V and 2 bases at J, with 9 bases in the middle. The CDR3 sequence is 14 residues long. Germline CDR1 KGHSH, CDR2 LQKENI. J is TRBJ2-1 and V is TRBV18; a weak D match, TRBD2 (5 bases). The sample was peripheral blood, taken on day 0 of AZD1222 vaccination. This receptor was obtained from an adult in good health. CDR3 nucleotides: TGTGCCAGCTCACTCACTAGAACCTACAATGAGCAGTTCTTC. Encoded protein: CASSLTRTYNEQFF. The full variable domain, with the rest looked up from reference TRBV18 and TRBJ2-1, is NAGVMQNPRHLVRRRGQEARLRCSPMKGHSHVYWYRQLPEEGLKFMVYLQKENIIDESGMPKERFSAEFPKEGPSILRIQQVVRGDSAAYFCASSLTRTYNEQFFGPGTRLTVL.